This is a list of T cell receptor beta chains from one sample in a study of human T cells and chemical hapten exposure. TCRdb redid the calling of the RACE reads with MiXCR, one entry per CDR3 protein. The sample holds fewer than 200,000 distinct CDR3 sequences, more than 25% seen once. This material consisted of whole blood, taken in connection with sensitization to the hapten diphenylcyclopropenone (DPC). The source is a woman in her 30s with alopecia areata. Some clones in this sample may be carry-over from other donors' samples. Both conserved end residues are part of each CDR3. Fields, in order: CDR3 protein, CDR3 DNA, clone size, J gene, V gene, D gene. The D gene is left open where the match is weak. For some rows the clone size is stated as once, few or many, or as a class when expanded; others skip it.

cdr3_aa: CASSLDLSYEQYF
cdr3_nt: TGTGCCAGCAGCTTGGACCTTTCCTACGAGCAGTACTTC
clone_size: .
j_call: TRBJ2-7
v_call: TRBV5-6
d_call: .

cdr3_aa: CASSPDRQGMNTEAFF
cdr3_nt: TGTGCCAGCAGCCCCGACCGACAGGGAATGAACACTGAAGCTTTCTTT
clone_size: .
j_call: TRBJ1-1
v_call: TRBV11-3
d_call: TRBD1

cdr3_aa: CSVARGREKLFF
cdr3_nt: TGCAGCGTTGCCAGGGGGCGTGAAAAACTGTTTTTT
clone_size: .
j_call: TRBJ1-4
v_call: TRBV29-1
d_call: TRBD1

cdr3_aa: CASTGTGSISKAFF
cdr3_nt: TGTGCCAGCACCGGGACAGGGTCGATCTCTAAAGCTTTCTTT
clone_size: .
j_call: TRBJ1-1
v_call: TRBV6-2/TRBV6-3
d_call: TRBD1

cdr3_aa: CSVDWGYTEAFF
cdr3_nt: TGCAGCGTTGATTGGGGTTACACTGAAGCTTTCTTT
clone_size: few
j_call: TRBJ1-1
v_call: TRBV29-1
d_call: .

cdr3_aa: CATTDPGALETQYF
cdr3_nt: TGTGCCACTACAGACCCGGGGGCTTTGGAGACCCAGTACTTC
clone_size: few
j_call: TRBJ2-5
v_call: TRBV19
d_call: .

cdr3_aa: CSVERGSGRASETQYF
cdr3_nt: TGCAGCGTTGAGAGGGGTAGCGGGAGGGCCTCAGAGACCCAGTACTTC
clone_size: once
j_call: TRBJ2-5
v_call: TRBV29-1
d_call: TRBD2

cdr3_aa: CSVVTDFNGGYTF
cdr3_nt: TGCAGCGTTGTAACGGATTTTAATGGCGGCTACACCTTC
clone_size: many
j_call: TRBJ1-2
v_call: TRBV29-1
d_call: .

cdr3_aa: CASRRTGQGIQYF
cdr3_nt: TGTGCCAGCAGAAGGACAGGGCAAGGCATTCAGTACTTC
clone_size: .
j_call: TRBJ2-4
v_call: TRBV27
d_call: TRBD1

cdr3_aa: CASSRADGGEKLFF
cdr3_nt: TGCGCCAGCAGCCGTGCGGACGGTGGGGAAAAACTGTTTTTT
clone_size: once
j_call: TRBJ1-4
v_call: TRBV5-1
d_call: .

cdr3_aa: CASSITAGLSNEQFF
cdr3_nt: TGTGCCAGTAGTATCACGGCGGGCCTTTCCAATGAGCAGTTCTTC
clone_size: .
j_call: TRBJ2-1
v_call: TRBV19
d_call: .

cdr3_aa: CASSPIQGAVNTEAFF
cdr3_nt: TGTGCCAGCTCACCGATCCAGGGGGCCGTGAACACTGAAGCTTTCTTT
clone_size: few
j_call: TRBJ1-1
v_call: TRBV18
d_call: TRBD1

cdr3_aa: CASSLDRGGNEQFF
cdr3_nt: TGTGCCAGCAGCCTGGACAGGGGAGGCAATGAGCAGTTCTTC
clone_size: .
j_call: TRBJ2-1
v_call: TRBV9
d_call: TRBD1

cdr3_aa: CASSQDGTGTYEQYF
cdr3_nt: TGCGCCAGCAGCCAAGACGGGACAGGGACCTACGAGCAGTACTTC
clone_size: few
j_call: TRBJ2-7
v_call: TRBV4-3
d_call: TRBD1

cdr3_aa: CASSYVPGGVGQGWREQYF
cdr3_nt: TGTGCCAGCAGTTACGTCCCCGGGGGTGTGGGACAGGGATGGCGGGAGCAGTACTTC
clone_size: .
j_call: TRBJ2-7
v_call: TRBV28
d_call: TRBD1

cdr3_aa: CASSAGTSGSYEQYF
cdr3_nt: TGTGCCAGCAGTGCCGGGACTAGCGGCTCCTACGAGCAGTACTTC
clone_size: .
j_call: TRBJ2-7
v_call: TRBV9
d_call: TRBD2

cdr3_aa: CAISFRGEGNEQFF
cdr3_nt: TGTGCCATCAGCTTCAGGGGTGAGGGCAATGAGCAGTTCTTC
clone_size: few
j_call: TRBJ2-1
v_call: TRBV10-3
d_call: .

cdr3_aa: CASRVTGTGELFF
cdr3_nt: TGTGCCAGCAGAGTTACAGGCACCGGGGAGCTGTTTTTT
clone_size: few
j_call: TRBJ2-2
v_call: TRBV6-4
d_call: .

cdr3_aa: CASRYRLEGYTF
cdr3_nt: TGTGCCAGCAGATACCGGCTTGAGGGCTACACCTTC
clone_size: few
j_call: TRBJ1-2
v_call: TRBV28
d_call: .

cdr3_aa: CASSLGLAGVDEQFF
cdr3_nt: TGCGCCAGCAGCTTGGGTCTAGCGGGAGTTGATGAGCAGTTCTTC
clone_size: .
j_call: TRBJ2-1
v_call: TRBV5-1
d_call: TRBD2

cdr3_aa: CASSLKGAYEQYF
cdr3_nt: TGCGCCAGCAGCCTTAAAGGGGCCTACGAGCAGTACTTC
clone_size: few
j_call: TRBJ2-7
v_call: TRBV5-1
d_call: .

cdr3_aa: CATSRDTTGTGELFF
cdr3_nt: TGTGCCACCAGCAGAGACACGACCGGCACCGGGGAGCTGTTTTTT
clone_size: .
j_call: TRBJ2-2
v_call: TRBV15
d_call: .

cdr3_aa: CASSDTGTLGTEAFF
cdr3_nt: TGTGCCAGCAGTGATACCGGGACACTGGGGACTGAAGCTTTCTTT
clone_size: .
j_call: TRBJ1-1
v_call: TRBV25-1
d_call: .

cdr3_aa: CASSKDSSDEQFF
cdr3_nt: TGTGCCAGCAGCAAGGACAGTTCGGATGAGCAGTTCTTC
clone_size: .
j_call: TRBJ2-1
v_call: TRBV7-9
d_call: .

cdr3_aa: CASTYGGPNYGYTF
cdr3_nt: TGTGCCAGCACTTACGGAGGTCCAAACTATGGCTACACCTTC
clone_size: once
j_call: TRBJ1-2
v_call: TRBV18
d_call: .

cdr3_aa: CASSGTGARPQHF
cdr3_nt: TGTGCCAGCTCAGGGACGGGAGCCCGGCCCCAGCATTTT
clone_size: once
j_call: TRBJ1-5
v_call: TRBV18
d_call: .

cdr3_aa: CASSFGQIDTQYF
cdr3_nt: TGTGCCAGCAGCTTTGGACAGATAGATACGCAGTATTTT
clone_size: .
j_call: TRBJ2-3
v_call: TRBV7-6
d_call: .

cdr3_aa: CSAVGLGASNYGYTF
cdr3_nt: TGCAGTGCTGTTGGACTAGGGGCCTCCAACTATGGCTACACCTTC
clone_size: .
j_call: TRBJ1-2
v_call: TRBV20-1
d_call: .

cdr3_aa: CASKDFAGGDNEQFF
cdr3_nt: TGTGCCAGCAAGGATTTTGCGGGAGGGGACAATGAGCAGTTCTTC
clone_size: few
j_call: TRBJ2-1
v_call: TRBV6-2/TRBV6-3
d_call: TRBD2

cdr3_aa: CASGSPLAGRSNQPQHF
cdr3_nt: TGTGCTAGTGGTTCCCCGCTCGCGGGGCGAAGCAATCAGCCCCAGCATTTT
clone_size: few
j_call: TRBJ1-5
v_call: TRBV12-5
d_call: .

cdr3_aa: CSVDVGLTGELFF
cdr3_nt: TGCAGCGTTGATGTAGGACTCACCGGGGAGCTGTTTTTT
clone_size: .
j_call: TRBJ2-2
v_call: TRBV29-1
d_call: .